This T cell receptor (beta chain) is from a study of OX40 agonist ivuxolimab in advanced cancers. Some background on the complete study: Ivuxolimab, which targeted the costimulatory receptor OX40 (CD134), was an agonistic, fully human IgG2 monoclonal antibody. Patients were allowed to have had prior anti-PD-1, anti-PD-L1 or anti-CTLA-4 therapy, and 30% to 40% of the dose-escalation patients had previously received checkpoint inhibitors. Intravenous ivuxolimab was administered to patients every 2 weeks at six dose levels: 0.01, 0.1, 0.3, 1.5, 3 and 10 mg/kg. Peripheral TCRbeta sequencing aimed to test whether ivuxolimab altered TCR sequence diversity and caused clonal T-cell expansion. Partial responses were achieved by three dose-escalation patients, of whom one had hepatocellular carcinoma and two had cutaneous melanoma. The paper describes the monotherapy dose-escalation part (N of about 52 patients) of the phase I trial of ivuxolimab. The dose-escalation cohort was over 70% male with a mean age of about 65 years, ranging from roughly 20 to 80. Of the 50 to 55 patients in dose escalation, about 20 had hepatocellular carcinoma, roughly 15 had melanoma, 9 had renal cell carcinoma and 9 had head and neck cancer. General findings and caveats noted by the study authors: Low levels of normalized T-cell clonal expansion were also seen in some patients who did not respond. On average, CD8+ T cells showed more expanded clones than CD4+ T cells after ivuxolimab. The antigen specificity of the peripheral T cells that underwent clonal expansion was not determined. Partial responders in the 0.1-3.0 mg/kg groups had among the lowest normalized peripheral clonal expansion, especially among CD8+ T cells. At doses from 0.1 to 3.0 mg/kg, clonal expansion was seen in both CD4+ and CD8+ blood T cells between baseline and week 6.

For sequencing of the TCRbeta CDR3 region, genomic DNA was extracted from the sorted cells. The immunoSEQ Assay was used to sequence the TCRbeta CDR3 regions. Entries here come from immuneACCESS through TCRdb and include only in-frame sequences with V and J called. Some clones fail to appear in such tables; in the studies checked, an unresolved V gene covers under half of the shortfall, and the cause of the remainder is unknown. The sample table holds some 70,000 clones, of which 75% to 85% were seen once. The top ten constitute 0.95% to 1.3% of the sample. The trial excluded patients who had a history of autoimmune disease or were on systemic immunosuppression. Peripheral blood for TCR sequencing was collected from all dose cohorts at baseline, on cycle 4 day 1, and on cycle 7 day 1. Samples were obtained from an open-label, multicenter, first-in-human phase I dose-escalation trial of ivuxolimab. Adults with locally advanced or metastatic melanoma, renal cell, hepatocellular, or head and neck squamous cell carcinoma were enrolled in the trial. Before TCR sequencing, CD4+ T cells and CD8+ T cells were sorted from peripheral blood as separate populations.

Trimmed from V: 5 bases; trimmed from J: 0 bases; junction bases lacking a gene match: 10. From the cysteine through the phenylalanine, the CDR3 covers 17 amino acids. Only the CDR3 portion is preserved as DNA: 51 bases, with reading frame beginning at the first base. Reading the germline V gene gives CDR1 SGHTA and CDR2 FQGNSA. The table lists this clone with a count of one. This receptor's antigen is unknown. There are no base qualities to consult, and no much larger clone falls within one base. The origin of this receptor is an adult with an advanced solid tumor such as melanoma, head and neck, liver or kidney cancer. The chain was built from TRBV7-2 and TRBJ1-5; TRBD1 aligns with 7 central bases. Sequenced material: CD4+ or CD8+ T cells sorted from blood, taken in a trial of the OX40 agonist ivuxolimab. The CDR3 reads as follows: CASSRDRDGYSNQPQHF. In nucleotide form, the sequence is TGTGCCAGCAGCCGTGACAGGGATGGGTATAGCAATCAGCCCCAGCATTTT.